Listed below are T cell receptor beta chains from one sample, sequenced in a study of shared clonotypes between healthy human individuals. The method was immunoSEQ multiplex PCR; TCRdb's version includes in-frame clones alone and lacks a portion of them. The sample carries about 610,000 clones, 95% to 98% recorded once. The sample was naive CD4+ T cells sorted from blood. These receptors originate from a woman under 40 in good health. CDR3s include the opening cysteine and the closing phenylalanine or tryptophan. Clone size is given for some rows only: seen once, a few or many times, or a class if the clone is expanded.

NA | TRBJ2-7 | 14 | TRBV10-3 | CAISEFALLREQYF
NA | TRBJ2-1 | 17 | TRBV14 | CASSQEAWEGIMRRQFF
NA | TRBJ2-7 | 12 | TRBV28 | CASSQGGSEQYF
once | TRBJ2-5 | 15 | TRBV5-6 | CASSPLGRNQETQYF
NA | TRBJ1-1 | 13 | TRBV28 | CATQGALNTEAFF
NA | TRBJ2-3 | 13 | TRBV2 | CASSREGPDTQYF
NA | TRBJ2-3 | 15 | TRBV5-4 | CASRAVDRITDTQYF
once | TRBJ1-5 | 15 | TRBV5-8 | CASSQTRGGNQPQHF
NA | TRBJ1-6 | 15 | TRBV2 | CARTAGTQLNSPLHF
NA | TRBJ2-1 | 15 | TRBV27 | CASSFRDRSGNEQFF
NA | TRBJ1-2 | 15 | TRBV5-6 | CASSCDPGTDYGYTF
NA | TRBJ2-2 | 15 | TRBV5-5 | CASSLTSGISGELFF
NA | TRBJ1-3 | 16 | TRBV2 | CASSEIVLGAGNTIYF
NA | TRBJ1-1 | 13 | TRBV7-9 | CASSRHLDTEAFF
NA | TRBJ2-7 | 16 | TRBV19 | CASSIPGGTGLNEQYF
NA | TRBJ2-1 | 15 | TRBV5-1 | CASSWELAGGNEQFF
NA | TRBJ2-1 | 18 | TRBV19 | CASSKKNGVPSGSDEQFF
once | TRBJ2-7 | 15 | TRBV18 | CASSVQAGGLNEQYF
NA | TRBJ1-1 | 14 | TRBV27 | CASSRPGANTEAFF
NA | TRBJ2-2 | 15 | TRBV6-5 | CASSYVGGHTGELFF
NA | TRBJ2-2 | 16 | TRBV6-5 | CASSYSRRTNTGELFF
NA | TRBJ2-5 | 13 | TRBV5-1 | CASSFQGDETQYF
NA | TRBJ1-3 | 15 | TRBV18 | CASSPFAGPGNTIYF
NA | TRBJ2-7 | 16 | TRBV4-1 | CASSQSTGGDPSEQYF
NA | TRBJ2-7 | 17 | TRBV27 | CASSSTTSGRSSYEQYF
once | TRBJ2-1 | 15 | TRBV7-6 | CASSLELGSYNEQFF
NA | TRBJ1-1 | 14 | TRBV18 | CASSPLEGRGGAFF
NA | TRBJ2-7 | 18 | TRBV28 | CASSLPRYRSGLNHEQYF
NA | TRBJ2-7 | 16 | TRBV6-1 | CASSEVAGHPPNEQYF
NA | TRBJ2-3 | 14 | TRBV10-1 | CASSREPDSYTQYF
NA | TRBJ2-7 | 14 | TRBV28 | CASSSPGLAGAVYF
NA | TRBJ2-5 | 17 | TRBV5-1 | CASSLGLAGGRSETQYF
NA | TRBJ1-2 | 16 | TRBV28 | CASSHQGTGGNYGYTF
NA | TRBJ2-1 | 15 | TRBV28 | CASNSEASGNHEQFF
NA | TRBJ1-1 | 14 | TRBV6-1 | CASSAGQRNTEAFF
NA | TRBJ1-1 | 14 | TRBV5-1 | CASSGGWGNTEAFF
NA | TRBJ2-1 | 18 | TRBV5-1 | CASSLESFVSDIYNEQFF
NA | TRBJ2-7 | 13 | TRBV30 | CAWSVQGNYEQYF
NA | TRBJ2-2 | 15 | TRBV6-5 | CASRRTSGDTGELFF
NA | TRBJ2-3 | 16 | TRBV25-1 | CASSELPGLGTDTQYF
NA | TRBJ2-7 | 15 | TRBV11-2 | CASSHPGQATYEQYF
NA | TRBJ2-2 | 16 | TRBV7-3 | CASSPKGRLGTGELFF
NA | TRBJ2-7 | 13 | TRBV6-5 | CATRGTGGVEQYF
NA | TRBJ2-7 | 12 | TRBV28 | CASKGEPYEQYF
NA | TRBJ1-4 | 15 | TRBV28 | CASSLVTATNEKLFF
NA | TRBJ2-2 | 16 | TRBV28 | CASRLNPGFGTGELFF
few | TRBJ2-7 | 15 | TRBV27 | CASSYLAAGGYEQYF
once | TRBJ2-2 | 16 | TRBV5-4 | CASSHKTSGSLGELFF
few | TRBJ2-1 | 15 | TRBV30 | CAWSVLLAGGDEMFF
NA | TRBJ1-3 | 19 | TRBV4-1 | CASSQDRSRTQGRGNTIYF
NA | TRBJ2-3 | 17 | TRBV27 | CASSSPRTLGSTDTQYF
NA | TRBJ1-1 | 13 | TRBV30 | CAWSVVYNTEAFF
once | TRBJ2-7 | 16 | TRBV7-9 | CASSLGNPISGYEQYF
NA | TRBJ2-7 | 16 | TRBV4-1 | CASSRNARDRDREQYF
NA | TRBJ2-2 | 17 | TRBV7-9 | CASPLGQGASVGGELFF
NA | TRBJ2-7 | 16 | TRBV28 | CASSSIREGFPYEQYF
NA | TRBJ2-1 | 15 | TRBV10-3 | CAPGGATDSYNEQFF
NA | TRBJ1-1 | 12 | TRBV6-1 | CASSEGNTEAFF
NA | TRBJ2-7 | 12 | TRBV10-3 | CAISEGTYEQYF